A single sample gave rise to the 9 T cell receptor beta chains below, sequenced in a study of glioma-infiltrating T cells after dendritic cell vaccination. Time point specified: after dendritic cell vaccination, including at tumor progression/relapse. This table comes from immunoSEQ multiplex PCR, and its TCRdb copy is limited to in-frame clones, with some not included. Of 100,000 or so clones listed, around 80% are singletons. The sequencing used blood, collected after dendritic cell vaccination. All receptors derive from a human donor with glioblastoma.

The chain employs TRBV11-2 and TRBJ2-1, with TRBD1 as a possible D gene (6 bases). Deletions cut 7 bases from V and 2 bases from J, with 15 bases between. CDR1 is SGHAT, CDR2 FQNNGV, per germline. The CDR3 length is 15 residues. The CDR3 protein is CASTHKWGPYNEQFF. The CDR3, as DNA: TGTGCCAGCACCCACAAGTGGGGGCCCTACAATGAGCAGTTCTTC. The complete variable domain, with remaining parts taken from reference TRBV11-2 and TRBJ2-1, reads EAGVAQSPRYKIIEKRQSVAFWCNPISGHATLYWYQQILGQGPKLLIQFQNNGVVDDSQLPKDRFSAERLKGVDSTLKIQPAKLEDSAVYLCASTHKWGPYNEQFFGPGTRLTVL.

The rearrangement joins TRBV5-6 to TRBJ2-2; a possible D gene is TRBD2 (7 bases). Trimming took 3 bases from V and 4 from J, leaving 13 bases between them. The germline CDR1 and CDR2 sequences are SGHDT and YYEEEE. The CDR3 consists of 15 residues. The CDR3 loop is CASSYGRGGTGELFF. For the CDR3, the DNA is TGTGCCAGCAGCTATGGGAGGGGGGGCACCGGGGAGCTGTTTTTT.

This chain joins TRBV27 and TRBJ1-2; TRBD1 might be the D (5 bases). Trimming left V 4 bases short and J 2 bases short, with 17 bases between. The CDR3 runs 16 residues. In germline, CDR1 is MNHEY, CDR2 SMNVEV (reference sequence). CDR3 sequence (DNA): TGTGCCAGCAGTTGGTGGGACGGTAGCGGGAACTATGGCTACACCTTC. It codes for CASSWWDGSGNYGYTF.

The chain links TRBV5-1 to TRBJ2-4; TRBD1 matches 8 bases. The J segment lost 7 bases and the V segment lost 3 bases, leaving 12 bases of the junction unmatched. This CDR3 comprises 16 residues. Per the germline V gene, CDR1 is SGHRS and CDR2 is YFSETQ. Here the CDR3 DNA reads TGCGCCAGCAGCTCTACTCAAGGACAGGGCAGGAACATTCAGTACTTC. It translates to CASSSTQGQGRNIQYF.

The V call is TRBV4-1, the J call TRBJ1-4; 11 nucleotides line up with TRBD1. Germline CDR1 reads MGHRA; CDR2 reads YSYEKL. Trimming at V came to 1 base and at J to 6 bases, leaving 4 bases not matched to a gene. This CDR3 is built from 16 residues. The CDR3 protein is CASSQAGQGAHEKLFF. CDR3 nucleotide sequence: TGCGCCAGCAGCCAAGCAGGACAGGGGGCACATGAAAAACTGTTTTTT.

The rearrangement uses TRBV19 and TRBJ2-2, with D perhaps TRBD1 (6 bases). Trimming removed 0 bases from V and 2 bases from J, with 16 bases in between. Germline assignment: CDR1 LNHDA and CDR2 SQIVND (reference sequence). The CDR3 loop spans 18 amino acids. CDR3 nucleotide sequence: TGTGCCAGTAGTATAGATCGTTTTAGGGGGAATAACACCGGGGAGCTGTTTTTT. Amino acid sequence: CASSIDRFRGNNTGELFF.

This clone was found once. The V and J genes are TRBV9 and TRBJ2-7, with a tentative D call TRBD1 (6 bases). CDR1 and CDR2 from the germline V gene are SGDLS and YYNGEE. The CDR3 is 14 residues long. V was clipped by 4 bases and J by 3 bases, with 14 bases between them. The CDR3 protein is CASSSGEKNYEQYF. DNA for the CDR3: TGTGCCAGCAGCTCAGGGGAAAAGAACTACGAGCAGTACTTC.

This clone was counted between two and nine times. The genes are TRBV19 and TRBJ1-1; D gene unclear. The CDR3 is 14 residues long. CDR1 LNHDA and CDR2 SQIVND come from the germline V gene (reference sequence). With 9 bases removed from V and 3 bases from J, the gap between germline ends came to 17 bases. The CDR3 DNA is TGTGCCAGCTTCCCCCCGGGTCGTGACACTGAAGCTTTCTTT. Amino acid sequence: CASFPPGRDTEAFF. The full variable domain, its missing parts supplied by reference TRBV19 and TRBJ1-1, is DGGITQSPKYLFRKEGQNVTLSCEQNLNHDAMYWYRQDPGQGLRLIYYSQIVNDFQKGDIAEGYSVSREKKESFPLTVTSAQKNPTAFYLCASFPPGRDTEAFFGQGTRLTVV.

The CDR3 spells CASSPGTGINTEAFF. DNA of the CDR3: TGCGCCAGCAGCCCCGGGACAGGGATTAACACTGAAGCTTTCTTT. The chain is built from TRBV5-1 and TRBJ1-1, with 9 bases lining up with TRBD1. CDR3 size: 15 residues. V lost 4 bases to trimming and J lost 2 bases; unmatched junction nucleotides: 6. Germline V gene sequence: CDR1 SGHRS, CDR2 YFSETQ.